This is a list of T cell receptor beta chains from one sample in a study of vaccination and CD4 T cells after COVID-19. TCRdb reprocessed the PCR reads with MiXCR, giving one entry per CDR3 protein. The sample carries several thousand distinct CDR3 sequences, 20% to 25% recorded once. Which antigens these TCRs recognize remains unknown. The sample consisted of CD4+ T cells from blood, cultured in vitro. The receptors were gathered from a human donor in good health. CDR3s include the opening cysteine and the closing phenylalanine or tryptophan. A D gene is named only where the DNA matches it firmly. Clone sizes are given selectively: once, few, many, or a class where the clone is expanded.

clone_size | j_call | d_call | v_call | cdr3_nt | cdr3_aa
- | TRBJ1-1 | - | TRBV7-3 | TGTGCCAGCAGCCGTGGACAGTGGGACACTGAAGCTTTCTTT | CASSRGQWDTEAFF
few | TRBJ1-1 | TRBD1 | TRBV10-1 | TGCGCCAGCAGTGAGGGGGACAGTGAAGCTTTCTTT | CASSEGDSEAFF
- | TRBJ1-1 | - | TRBV18 | TGTGCCAGCTCACCACCTCATGGCCCAAACACTGAAGCTTTCTTT | CASSPPHGPNTEAFF
- | TRBJ2-6 | - | TRBV12-3/TRBV12-4 | TGTGCCAGCAGCCTCAGCAGCTCTGGGGCCAACGTCCTGACTTTC | CASSLSSSGANVLTF
- | TRBJ1-2 | - | TRBV6-1 | TGTGCCAGCAGTGACCGGGTTGCTAACTATGGCTACACCTTC | CASSDRVANYGYTF
- | TRBJ1-5 | - | TRBV7-3 | TGTGCCAGCAGCGCTAATCAGGGAAATCAGCCCCAGCATTTT | CASSANQGNQPQHF
- | TRBJ1-6 | - | TRBV2 | TGTGCCAGCAGGCTCGGACGGAATAATTCACCCCTCCACTTT | CASRLGRNNSPLHF
few | TRBJ1-5 | TRBD1 | TRBV19 | TGTGCCAGTAGTAGGACAGGGGATAGCAATCAGCCCCAGCATTTT | CASSRTGDSNQPQHF
few | TRBJ1-1 | - | TRBV5-4 | TGTGCCAGCAGCGCCACGAACACTGAAGCTTTCTTT | CASSATNTEAFF
- | TRBJ1-1 | - | TRBV20-1 | TGCAGTGCTAGCGGATATACGAACACTGAAGCTTTCTTT | CSASGYTNTEAFF
few | TRBJ2-7 | - | TRBV7-9 | TGTGCCAGCAGCCCCGGGACCGCCACCTACGAGCAGTACTTC | CASSPGTATYEQYF
medium-sized | TRBJ1-2 | - | TRBV21-1 | TGTGCCAGCAGCAAAGGATCCCACAGCCATGGCTACACCTTC | CASSKGSHSHGYTF
- | TRBJ1-1 | - | TRBV29-1 | TGCAGCGTTACCCGTCGGGGCACTGAAGCTTTCTTT | CSVTRRGTEAFF
few | TRBJ1-2 | TRBD1 | TRBV2 | TGTGCCAGCAGGGAGGACAGGGTAGCTAACTATGGCTACACCTTC | CASREDRVANYGYTF